The 29 T cell receptor beta chains in this list originate from one sample, sequenced in a study of cytomegalovirus exposure and HLA in healthy donors. The assay was immunoSEQ multiplex PCR, and TCRdb's table has in-frame clones only and misses some. In the table there are approximately 150,000 clones, about 87% of which are singletons. Sample: PBMCs. The receptors shown here come from a man between 18 and 29 years old in good health and CMV-seropositive.

The chain carries TRBV2 and TRBJ2-7, with D tentatively TRBD2 (5 bases). The CDR3 sequence is 14 residues long. Germline loops: CDR1 SNHLY, CDR2 FYNNEI. V was trimmed by 1 base and J by 0 bases, leaving 7 bases between them. The CDR3 loop reads CASSEGGLSYEQYF. The CDR3 region has the DNA TGTGCCAGCAGTGAAGGCGGGCTCTCCTACGAGCAGTACTTC.

The CDR3 protein is CASSAPGTGTEKLFF. The CDR3 region has the DNA TGTGCCAGCAGTGCGCCCGGGACAGGGACTGAAAAACTGTTTTTT. The chain links TRBV28 to TRBJ1-4; TRBD1 matches at 9 bases. After removal of 5 bases from V and 7 bases from J, the junction contained 8 bases not matched to a gene. Germline V gene data show CDR1 as MDHEN and CDR2 as SYDVKM. The CDR3 contains 15 residues.

V gene TRBV30 combines with J gene TRBJ1-5; TRBD1 aligns across 8 bases. Germline CDR1 is GTSNPN and CDR2 is SVGIG (reference sequence). The trim removed 0 bases at V and 5 bases at J, leaving 15 bases unmatched. The CDR3 has 18 residues. This CDR3 is CAWSVLSSGTGFDQPQHF. DNA for the CDR3: TGTGCCTGGAGTGTCCTATCGTCCGGGACAGGTTTTGATCAGCCCCAGCATTTT.

J is TRBJ2-1 and V is TRBV5-1, with 10 bases that match TRBD1. V shed 2 bases and J 6 bases; nucleotides not matched to a gene: 5. CDR3 size: 15 residues. Germline-derived CDR1 and CDR2 are SGHRS and YFSETQ. DNA of the CDR3: TGCGCCAGCAGCTTCGGACAGGGGGGGTCCAATGAGCAGTTCTTC. This encodes CASSFGQGGSNEQFF.

This chain connects TRBV6-5 to TRBJ1-6; D perhaps matches TRBD1 (5 bases). V lost 7 bases to trimming and J lost 7 bases, with 17 bases between them. Germline assignment: CDR1 MNHEY and CDR2 SVGAGI. The CDR3 is 15 residues long. CDR3 in amino acids: CASTNGQGLNSPLHF. In DNA form, the CDR3 reads TGTGCCAGCACCAACGGCCAGGGATTAAATTCACCCCTCCACTTT.

The J gene is TRBJ1-3, the V gene TRBV19, with 8 bases aligning to TRBD1. The J segment lost 0 bases and the V segment lost 5 bases, leaving 6 bases of the junction unmatched. The CDR3 consists of 16 residues. CDR1 and CDR2 (germline): LNHDA, SQIVND (reference sequence). Here the CDR3 DNA reads TGTGCCAGTAGTGACGACAGGGGTCGCTCTGGAAACACCATATATTTT. It specifies CASSDDRGRSGNTIYF.

This clone was recorded a few times. This chain uses TRBV6-5 with TRBJ2-7, with D perhaps matching TRBD2 (6 bases). Germline loops: CDR1 MNHEY, CDR2 SVGAGI. This CDR3 comprises 13 residues. V lost 4 bases and J lost 7, with 14 bases in between. For the CDR3, the DNA is TGTGCCAGCAGTTTAGGAGGGGTGCGTGAGCAGTACTTC. Its translation: CASSLGGVREQYF.

This chain links TRBV5-1 with TRBJ2-5; the match to TRBD2 covers 7 bases. V trimming: 0 bases; J trimming: 5 bases; junction bases outside the gene matches: 13. Germline assignment: CDR1 SGHRS and CDR2 YFSETQ. CDR3 length: 17 residues. The CDR3 protein is CASSLGTGRTSRETQYF. CDR3 in DNA: TGCGCCAGCAGCTTGGGCACAGGTCGGACTAGTCGCGAGACCCAGTACTTC.

This chain links TRBV5-1 with TRBJ1-1; D remains ambiguous. The CDR3 is made up of 16 amino acids. V was cut by 0 bases and J by 0 bases, with 12 bases left in between. Germline V CDR1 and CDR2: SGHRS, YFSETQ. The CDR3 sequence is CASSLEPATMNTEAFF. DNA of the CDR3: TGCGCCAGCAGCTTGGAACCAGCGACCATGAACACTGAAGCTTTCTTT.

This chain joins TRBV9 and TRBJ1-2; D is perhaps TRBD1 (5 bases). The CDR3 spans 14 residues. V gave up 7 bases and J gave up 5 bases, with 18 bases separating them. Per the germline V gene, CDR1 is SGDLS and CDR2 is YYNGEE. The CDR3 sequence: CASHGWGGRYGYTF. CDR3 sequence (DNA): TGTGCCAGCCACGGATGGGGGGGAAGGTATGGCTACACCTTC.

This chain connects TRBV19 to TRBJ1-1; D gene unclear. This CDR3 has 11 residues. Trimming removed 8 bases at V and 0 bases at J, with 4 bases between. Germline lookup yields CDR1 LNHDA and CDR2 SQIVND (reference sequence). CDR3 in amino acids: CASVMNTEAFF. The CDR3 region has the DNA TGTGCCAGTGTAATGAACACTGAAGCTTTCTTT. Together with reference TRBV19 and TRBJ1-1, the CDR3 gives the full variable domain: DGGITQSPKYLFRKEGQNVTLSCEQNLNHDAMYWYRQDPGQGLRLIYYSQIVNDFQKGDIAEGYSVSREKKESFPLTVTSAQKNPTAFYLCASVMNTEAFFGQGTRLTVV.

The V gene is TRBV7-2, the J gene TRBJ2-7; 10 nucleotides match TRBD2. This CDR3 comprises 16 residues. With V trimmed by 1 base and J by 5 bases, 8 bases remained unmatched. CDR1 is SGHTA and CDR2 is FQGNSA in the germline V gene. CDR3 sequence reads: CASSLDQAGGPHEQYF. CDR3 coding DNA: TGTGCCAGCAGCTTAGATCAAGCGGGAGGGCCCCACGAGCAGTACTTC.

This clone appeared a single time. The chain has TRBV10-3 and TRBJ1-5; maybe TRBD1 (6 bases). The germline gives CDR1 ENHRY, CDR2 SYGVKD. The V end was cut by 4 bases, the J end by 3 bases, with 7 bases between. The CDR3 has 13 residues. The CDR3 loop reads CAISAGDNQPQHF. CDR3 nucleotide sequence: TGTGCCATCAGTGCAGGGGACAATCAGCCCCAGCATTTT.

This chain joins TRBV7-2 and TRBJ2-3, with TRBD2 as a possible D gene (6 bases). This CDR3 has 17 amino acids. Germline V CDR1 and CDR2: SGHTA, FQGNSA. Between the trimmed V and J ends, which lost 5 bases and 2 bases, there was a span of 20 bases. The CDR3: CASSPPGVDPNTDTQYF. The CDR3 region has the DNA TGTGCCAGCAGCCCCCCGGGGGTGGATCCGAACACAGATACGCAGTATTTT.

The CDR3 region has the DNA TGCGCCAGCAGCCCTTGGGGGACTAGCGGGGGGCTTTACAATGAGCAGTTCTTC. Translating it yields CASSPWGTSGGLYNEQFF. The chain uses TRBV5-1 and TRBJ2-1; TRBD2 agrees at 15 bases. V trimming: 4 bases; J trimming: 4 bases; junction bases outside the gene matches: 9. This CDR3 spans 18 amino acids. Germline lookup yields CDR1 SGHRS and CDR2 YFSETQ.

V is TRBV11-2 and J is TRBJ2-5, with TRBD2 matching 8 bases. Germline CDR1 and CDR2: SGHAT and FQNNGV. Germline trimming cut 1 base from V and 2 bases from J; bases unmatched to any gene: 6. This CDR3 contains 16 residues. CDR3 sequence reads: CASSLAGGLPQETQYF. CDR3 coding DNA: TGTGCCAGCAGCTTAGCGGGGGGGCTCCCTCAAGAGACCCAGTACTTC.

This rearrangement joins TRBV5-1 to TRBJ2-2; no reliable D call. The CDR3 runs to 14 residues. Trimming pared 2 bases from V and 5 bases from J, leaving 10 bases between. CDR1 SGHRS and CDR2 YFSETQ come from the germline V gene. CDR3: CASSFQELTGELFF. The CDR3 region has the DNA TGCGCCAGCAGCTTCCAGGAATTAACCGGGGAGCTGTTTTTT.

The count of this clone is one. The chain links TRBV2 to TRBJ1-1; D unclear. Between the trimmed V and J ends, which lost 6 bases and 4 bases, there was a span of 18 bases. Germline-derived CDR1 and CDR2 are SNHLY and FYNNEI. The CDR3 spans 15 residues. The CDR3 nucleotides read TGTGCCAGCAGCTTCCAAGAGGGTGGTGTCACTGAAGCTTTCTTT. This sequence encodes CASSFQEGGVTEAFF.

The rearrangement links TRBV19 to TRBJ2-7; D possibly corresponds to TRBD2 (6 bases). Germline V gene sequence: CDR1 LNHDA, CDR2 SQIVND (reference sequence). The ends were cut back, 3 bases at V and 2 bases at J, with 11 bases in the middle. This CDR3 has 14 amino acids. The CDR3 loop is CASSIRGRPYEQYF. DNA of the CDR3: TGTGCCAGTAGTATTCGGGGGAGGCCCTACGAGCAGTACTTC. Filled out from reference TRBV19 and TRBJ2-7, the complete variable domain reads DGGITQSPKYLFRKEGQNVTLSCEQNLNHDAMYWYRQDPGQGLRLIYYSQIVNDFQKGDIAEGYSVSREKKESFPLTVTSAQKNPTAFYLCASSIRGRPYEQYFGPGTRLTVT.

The chain carries TRBV2 and TRBJ1-1; TRBD1 might be the D (6 bases). The CDR3 runs 13 residues. CDR1 is SNHLY, CDR2 FYNNEI, per germline. Trimming pared 6 bases from V and 1 base from J, leaving 9 bases between. DNA for the CDR3: TGTGCCAGCAGCCCGACAGGGAACACTGAAGCTTTCTTT. Translation gives CASSPTGNTEAFF.

The V gene is TRBV10-1, the J gene TRBJ1-1; 8 nucleotides align to TRBD1. Trimming took 6 bases from V and 5 from J; bases not matched to a gene: 8. The germline CDR1 and CDR2 sequences are WNHNN and SYGVQD (reference sequence). The CDR3 spans 14 residues. The CDR3 region has the DNA TGCGCCAGCAGAGGACAGGGCCCGGGAACTGAAGCTTTCTTT. Translated: CASRGQGPGTEAFF.

The genes are TRBV10-2 and TRBJ2-7; D is uncertain. V lost 2 bases to trimming and J lost 2 bases, with 7 bases between them. Germline V gene data show CDR1 as WSHSY and CDR2 as SAAADI. The CDR3 loop spans 13 amino acids. The CDR3 sequence is CASSEVFTYEQYF. Here the CDR3 DNA reads TGCGCCAGCAGTGAGGTCTTTACCTACGAGCAGTACTTC.

The CDR3 DNA is TGTGCCACGGGACAGGTAAAACCGGACGAGCCCCAGCATTTT. Its protein is CATGQVKPDEPQHF. The chain uses TRBV10-3 and TRBJ1-5; TRBD1 matches at 8 bases. This CDR3 contains 14 residues. V shed 10 bases, J shed 8 bases, and the junction held 13 bases outside the gene matches. Germline V gives CDR1 ENHRY, CDR2 SYGVKD.

This clone is a singleton in its sample. V gene TRBV6-1 combines with J gene TRBJ2-2, with D unresolved. From germline, CDR1 is MNHNS and CDR2 SASEGT. The CDR3 loop spans 15 amino acids. V was trimmed by 2 bases and J by 4 bases, leaving 11 bases between them. The CDR3: CASSESSLGTGELFF. Written as DNA, the CDR3 is TGTGCCAGCAGTGAATCTTCTCTAGGCACCGGGGAGCTGTTTTTT.

The chain links TRBV5-4 to TRBJ2-1; TRBD2 matches 7 bases. V was pared by 4 bases and J by 2 bases, with 12 bases of the junction left unmatched. The length of the CDR3 is 17 residues. Germline CDR1 and CDR2: SGHNT and YYREEE (reference sequence). CDR3 loop: CASSLGRASATYNEQFF. CDR3 DNA: TGTGCCAGCAGCCTGGGGAGGGCTAGCGCAACCTACAATGAGCAGTTCTTC.

The chain couples TRBV9 to TRBJ1-5; D may be TRBD1 (6 bases). Between the trimmed V and J ends, which lost 4 bases and 5 bases, there was a span of 16 bases. The germline V gene encodes CDR1 SGDLS and CDR2 YYNGEE. The length of the CDR3 is 15 residues. CDR3 nucleotide sequence: TGTGCCAGCAGCCCCCTAGACAGGCCTGATCAGCCCCAGCATTTT. Encoded protein: CASSPLDRPDQPQHF. The whole variable domain, filled in from reference TRBV9 and TRBJ1-5, reads DSGVTQTPKHLITATGQRVTLRCSPRSGDLSVYWYQQSLDQGLQFLIQYYNGEERAKGNILERFSAQQFPDLHSELNLSSLELGDSALYFCASSPLDRPDQPQHFGDGTRLSIL.

Only one count was recorded for this clone. The junction does not match germline at one end; this may be a read error. The gene calls are TRBV30 and TRBJ1-4; D might be TRBD1 (5 bases). CDR3 size: 17 residues. In germline, CDR1 is GTSNPN, CDR2 SVGIG (reference sequence). CDR3 in DNA: TGTGCCTGGAGTGCCATATTCTCCTACCAGGGTAATGGAAAACTGTTTTTT. Protein: CAWSAIFSYQGNGKLFF.

The V and J genes are TRBV5-6 and TRBJ1-2; D might be TRBD1 (6 bases). The CDR3 is 15 residues long. CDR1 and CDR2 (germline): SGHDT, YYEEEE. V lost 0 bases to trimming and J lost 4 bases, with 13 bases between them. The CDR3 loop is CASSLVGQNIYGYTF. The CDR3 DNA follows: TGTGCCAGCAGCTTGGTAGGACAGAACATCTATGGCTACACCTTC.

The rearrangement joins TRBV10-2 to TRBJ2-1; TRBD2 matches 15 bases. The CDR3 has 16 residues. Trimming at V came to 6 bases and at J to 7 bases, leaving 7 bases not matched to a gene. Germline values: CDR1 WSHSY, CDR2 SAAADI. CDR3 region: CASRHGLAGGSNEQFF. DNA for the CDR3: TGCGCCAGCAGACACGGACTAGCGGGGGGGTCTAATGAGCAGTTCTTC.